Sequencing of this TCR beta chain was carried out in a study of blood T cell repertoires in COVID-19. In the study overall: There were acute and convalescent COVID-19 samples, and they came from the United States, Italy and Spain. Sources were T cells, B-cell-depleted T cells, or PBMCs; the material itself was cDNA or gDNA.

As handled by the study authors: From reference gene primer amplification, estimates of nucleated cell counts were derived. Some clones are missing from TCRdb's copy, which holds only in-frame ones; the method was immunoSEQ multiplex PCR. V, J and clone size reflect that table, while D and trimming were determined from the DNA. The profile shows approximately 83,000 clones, nearly 90% of them singletons. CDR1 and CDR2 (germline): MDHEN, SYDVKM. Deletions cut 2 bases from V and 5 bases from J, with 10 bases between. There are 13 residues in the CDR3. The V gene is TRBV28, the J gene TRBJ2-7, with D possibly TRBD2 on 6 matching bases. The source of this sequence is a man in his 70s with acute or convalescent COVID-19. The sequencing sample was made of peripheral blood. DNA for the CDR3: TGTGCCAGCAGTTTAGTGGGAGGTCACGAGCAGTACTTC. As protein: CASSLVGGHEQYF.